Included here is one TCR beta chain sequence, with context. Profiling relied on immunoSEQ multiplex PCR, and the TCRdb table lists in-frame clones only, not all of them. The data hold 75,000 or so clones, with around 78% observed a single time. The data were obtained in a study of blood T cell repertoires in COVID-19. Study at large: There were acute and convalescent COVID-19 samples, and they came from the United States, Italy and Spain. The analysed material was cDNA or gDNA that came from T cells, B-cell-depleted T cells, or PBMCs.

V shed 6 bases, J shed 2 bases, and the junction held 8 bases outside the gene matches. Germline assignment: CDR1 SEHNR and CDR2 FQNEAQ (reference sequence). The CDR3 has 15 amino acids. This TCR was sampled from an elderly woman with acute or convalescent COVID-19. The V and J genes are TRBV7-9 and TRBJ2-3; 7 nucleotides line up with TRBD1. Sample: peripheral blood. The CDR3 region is CASRSRDSFTDTQYF. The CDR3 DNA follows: TGTGCCAGCAGGTCCCGGGACAGCTTCACAGATACGCAGTATTTT.